This T cell receptor (beta chain) was identified in a study of blood T cell repertoires in COVID-19. The overall study: PBMCs, B-cell-depleted T cells, or T cells provided the cDNA or gDNA that made up the material.

Germline values: CDR1 SGDLS, CDR2 YYNGEE. With 5 bases clipped from V and 5 bases from J, the junction kept 6 bases outside the gene matches. This CDR3 spans 13 amino acids. Original processing notes: Amplification of reference gene primers was used by the study to estimate nucleated cell counts. Generated by immunoSEQ multiplex PCR, the TCRdb table keeps only in-frame clones and is missing some. D and trimming come from the DNA, and the V and J calls and clone size come from that table. This sample has 300,000 to 450,000 clones, with 87% found just once. The study drew participants aged about 18 to 89 years from under 30 US areas. Donors in Cohort 3 counted as recovered after two negative PCRs, clearance, or symptom resolution.

The clonotype originates from a man aged 25-40 years who had recovered from COVID-19. The sequencing sample was made of PBMCs or T cells enriched from blood (not recorded which). The chain employs TRBV9 and TRBJ1-1; TRBD1 matches 7 bases. As DNA, the CDR3 is TGTGCCAGCAGTCTAGACAGGGTGACTGAAGCTTTCTTT. This sequence encodes CASSLDRVTEAFF. Using reference TRBV9 and TRBJ1-1 for the parts outside the CDR3, the full variable domain is DSGVTQTPKHLITATGQRVTLRCSPRSGDLSVYWYQQSLDQGLQFLIQYYNGEERAKGNILERFSAQQFPDLHSELNLSSLELGDSALYFCASSLDRVTEAFFGQGTRLTVV.